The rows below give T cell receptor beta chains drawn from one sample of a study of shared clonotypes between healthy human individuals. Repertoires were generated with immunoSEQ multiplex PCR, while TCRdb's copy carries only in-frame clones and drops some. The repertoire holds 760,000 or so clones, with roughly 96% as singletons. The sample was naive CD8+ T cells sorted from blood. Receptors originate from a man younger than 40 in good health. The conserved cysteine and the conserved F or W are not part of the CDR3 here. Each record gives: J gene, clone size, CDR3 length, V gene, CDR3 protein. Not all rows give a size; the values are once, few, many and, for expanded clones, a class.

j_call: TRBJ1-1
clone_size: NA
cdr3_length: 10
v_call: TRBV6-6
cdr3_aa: ASKQGGPEAF

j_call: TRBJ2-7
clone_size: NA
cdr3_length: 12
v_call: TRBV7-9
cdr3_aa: ASSLEDNSYEQY

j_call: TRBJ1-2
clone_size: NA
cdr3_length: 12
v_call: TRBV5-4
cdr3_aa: ASSLSAGRNGYT

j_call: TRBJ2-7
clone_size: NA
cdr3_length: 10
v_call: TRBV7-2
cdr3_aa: ASSSGGVEQY

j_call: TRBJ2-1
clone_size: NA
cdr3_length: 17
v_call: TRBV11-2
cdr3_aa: ASSLHGTSGSALRNEQF

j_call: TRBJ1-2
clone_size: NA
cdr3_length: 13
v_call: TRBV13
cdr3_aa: ASSSRTGNNYGYT

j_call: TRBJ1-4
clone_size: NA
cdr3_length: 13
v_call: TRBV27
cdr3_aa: ASSEDRAGGEKLF

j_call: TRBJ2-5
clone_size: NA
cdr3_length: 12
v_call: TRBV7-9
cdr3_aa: ASSFTSGGQGQY

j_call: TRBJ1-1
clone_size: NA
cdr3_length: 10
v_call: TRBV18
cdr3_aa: ASSPGEPEAF

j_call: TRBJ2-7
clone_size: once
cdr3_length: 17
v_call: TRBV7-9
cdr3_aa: ASSSDGTSGPGASYEQY

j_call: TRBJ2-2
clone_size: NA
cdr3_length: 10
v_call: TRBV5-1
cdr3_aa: ASNPDTGELF

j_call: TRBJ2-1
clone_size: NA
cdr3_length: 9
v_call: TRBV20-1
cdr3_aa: SARRVHEQF

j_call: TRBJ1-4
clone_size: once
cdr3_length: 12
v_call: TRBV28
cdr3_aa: ASSLSLENEKLF